The 12 T cell receptor beta chains listed next were all sequenced from one sample in a study of cytomegalovirus exposure and HLA in healthy donors. Repertoires were generated with immunoSEQ multiplex PCR, while TCRdb's copy carries only in-frame clones and drops some. The table has 150,000 to 200,000 clones, about 84% seen once. The sequencing input was PBMCs. These receptors came from a woman aged 18-30 years in good health and CMV-seronegative.

The chain combines TRBV4-2 with TRBJ2-4; no reliable D call. Trimming shortened V by 1 base and J by 0 bases, and 16 bases separated the two germline ends. The CDR3 is 18 amino acids. Germline V gives CDR1 LGHNA, CDR2 YNFKEQ. DNA of the CDR3: TGTGCCAGCAGCCAAGTCGAAGGAGCGATAATAGCCAAAAACATTCAGTACTTC. This translates into CASSQVEGAIIAKNIQYF.

This clone was counted only a few times. The CDR3 DNA sequence: TGTGCCAGTAGCCGATCCGGACAGGGGGCATCCTACGAGCAGTACTTC. Its protein is CASSRSGQGASYEQYF. The rearrangement links TRBV19 to TRBJ2-7, with TRBD1 matching 11 bases. V dropped 6 bases and J dropped 1; count of bases not matched to a gene: 8. The germline CDR1 and CDR2 sequences are LNHDA and SQIVND (reference sequence). The CDR3 extends over 16 amino acids.

The CDR3 loop reads CAVGGLAVQETQYF. DNA for the CDR3: TGTGCCGTCGGGGGGCTAGCAGTACAAGAGACCCAGTACTTC. The rearrangement links TRBV7-9 to TRBJ2-5; tentative D call: TRBD2 (7 bases). Germline CDR1 reads SEHNR; CDR2 reads FQNEAQ (reference sequence). Trimming removed 11 bases from V and 2 bases from J, with 18 bases in between. The CDR3 is 14 amino acids.

The CDR3 is CASSQDGAGNTIYF. As DNA, the CDR3 is TGCGCCAGCAGCCAAGACGGTGCTGGAAACACCATATATTTT. The chain carries TRBV4-1 and TRBJ1-3; unclear D gene. The CDR3 totals 14 residues. The V end was cut by 0 bases, the J end by 2 bases, with 5 bases between. Germline CDR1 and CDR2: MGHRA and YSYEKL.

V usage is TRBV21-1 and J usage is TRBJ2-7; the listed D gene, TRBD1, was not tested against the DNA. TRBV21-1 is given as a pseudogene. This CDR3 is 17 amino acids long. The CDR3 loop is CASSKGSLDRGTYEQYF. For the CDR3, the DNA is TGTGCCAGCAGCAAAGGATCGTTGGACAGGGGAACCTACGAGCAGTACTTC.

The chain links TRBV7-7 to TRBJ1-2, with TRBD1 as a possible D gene (5 bases). This CDR3 has 17 residues. The ends were cut back, 2 bases at V and 4 bases at J, with 20 bases in the middle. The V gene's germline CDR1 is SSHAT and CDR2 FNYEAQ (reference sequence). CDR3 protein: CASSLFLRRRGSYGYTF. The CDR3 region has the DNA TGTGCCAGCAGCTTATTTCTAAGGCGAAGGGGTTCCTATGGCTACACCTTC.

The chain employs TRBV7-8 and TRBJ2-2; a possible D gene is TRBD1 (6 bases). CDR1 is SGHVS, CDR2 FQNEAQ, per germline. There are 16 residues in the CDR3. Trimming removed 2 bases from V and 0 bases from J, with 10 bases in between. CDR3 bases: TGTGCCAGCAGCTTATTACAGGGTTCGAACACCGGGGAGCTGTTTTTT. This codes for CASSLLQGSNTGELFF.

The chain uses TRBV25-1 and TRBJ2-1; possible D gene TRBD1, 5 bases. CDR1 and CDR2 (germline): MGHDK, SYGVNS. The CDR3 runs to 13 residues. V lost 1 base and J lost 8, with 9 bases in between. In nucleotides, the CDR3 is TGTGCCAGCAGTGAATCAGGGTTTTATGAGCAGTTCTTC. This codes for CASSESGFYEQFF.

V gene TRBV9 combines with J gene TRBJ2-7; the D gene is possibly TRBD1 (5 bases). The V and J ends lost 4 bases and 1 base respectively, with 12 bases between them. This CDR3 is 14 amino acids long. CDR1 SGDLS and CDR2 YYNGEE come from the germline V gene. The CDR3 sequence is CASSPVGASYEQYF. The CDR3 DNA reads as TGTGCCAGCAGCCCAGTTGGGGCTTCCTACGAGCAGTACTTC. Looking up the rest from reference TRBV9 and TRBJ2-7 gives the full variable domain: DSGVTQTPKHLITATGQRVTLRCSPRSGDLSVYWYQQSLDQGLQFLIQYYNGEERAKGNILERFSAQQFPDLHSELNLSSLELGDSALYFCASSPVGASYEQYFGPGTRLTVT.

This rearrangement joins TRBV4-2 to TRBJ1-3; D might be TRBD1 (6 bases). Germline loops: CDR1 LGHNA, CDR2 YNFKEQ. The CDR3 loop spans 16 amino acids. The germline V and J ends were trimmed by 0 bases and 7 bases, with 16 bases remaining between them. This CDR3 is CASSQEGGALGNTIYF. For the CDR3, the DNA is TGTGCCAGCAGCCAAGAAGGGGGGGCATTGGGGAACACCATATATTTT.

The chain links TRBV5-1 to TRBJ2-2; D unresolved. Germline values: CDR1 SGHRS, CDR2 YFSETQ. Trimming removed 0 bases at V and 4 bases at J, with 4 bases between. This CDR3 contains 13 residues. The CDR3 region is CASSLDSTGELFF. The CDR3 DNA follows: TGCGCCAGCAGCTTGGACAGCACCGGGGAGCTGTTTTTT.

This chain uses TRBV14 with TRBJ1-1, with D possibly being TRBD1 (6 bases). Trimming removed 1 base from V and 3 bases from J, with 9 bases in between. The germline gives CDR1 SGHDN, CDR2 FVKESK. This CDR3 spans 14 amino acids. CDR3 region: CASSQGQAYTEAFF. Written as DNA, the CDR3 is TGTGCCAGCAGCCAAGGACAGGCCTACACTGAAGCTTTCTTT.